The source of this TCR beta chain is a study of blood T cell repertoires in COVID-19 (dated by TCRdb to 2020 to 2022). Concerning the study at large: Samples from collaborators originated in the United States, Italy and Spain and spanned both the acute and convalescent phases of COVID-19. Where available, HLA class I and class II types were taken from metadata supplied by the sample provider and were not determined by assay-based typing. A freely available public database, intended as a resource for researchers studying the immune response to SARS-CoV-2, is where the repertoires were released. A de-identified subject ID, COVID-19 status, age in years and sex were almost always included in the sample metadata. Subjects who had been exposed to COVID-19, were actively infected with it, or had recovered from it provided the deeply sampled blood TCRbeta repertoires that made up the dataset. The material from the prospective study consisted of cDNA or gDNA derived from T cells, B-cell-depleted T cells, or PBMCs. The samples were drawn from two sources: the first 160 participants of the ongoing ImmuneRACE study, and 1,200 or so subjects contributed by 6 global collaborators.

TCRbeta CDR3 regions were amplified from genomic DNA by means of the immunoSEQ Assay, a bias-controlled multiplex PCR. On the authors' methods: Within the assay, amplification of reference gene primers was used to estimate how many nucleated cells each sample contained. Sequence reads were collapsed and filtered to measure the absolute abundance of every unique TCRbeta CDR3 rearrangement. For each sample, productive Simpson clonality was calculated by taking the square root of Simpson's diversity index across productive rearrangements. The source is immuneACCESS, and TCRdb retained only in-frame sequences with V and J called. Part of the clones is not carried over; for the studies checked, unresolved V genes explain less than half of this, and the remainder is unexplained. V, J and clone size are those of that table, while D and trimming were read from the DNA. Present in this sample are 290,000 or so clones, roughly 90% of which were seen just once. Approximately 2% of the sample is taken by the ten largest.

About this clone: The clone's antigen remains unknown. It has no much larger one-base neighbor in the sample; base qualities were not kept.

Each collaborating institution followed its own protocols to collect whole blood in K2EDTA tubes. For TCRbeta analysis, collaborators shipped samples as frozen whole blood, isolated PBMCs, or DNA extracted from either of those sample types. Findings and caveats that apply to the study as a whole: The amount of clinical and demographic metadata varied by source and participant and was provided uncurated.

From the cysteine up to the phenylalanine, the CDR3 has a length of 19 residues. The kept DNA is CDR3 alone, 57 bases in frame from the first base. Between the V and J ends, shortened by 3 bases and 0 bases respectively, the junction contains 21 bases. Sequences WNHNN (CDR1) and SYGVQD (CDR2) are obtained from the germline V gene (reference sequence). The sequencing input was peripheral blood. This clonotype originated in a man younger than 30 with active or convalescent COVID-19. The chain couples TRBV10-1 to TRBJ1-3; the D gene cannot be resolved reliably. The nucleotide sequence is TGCGCCAGCAGTGAACCGGTGCCCGGGAGTGAGCTCTCTGGAAACACCATATATTTT. This encodes CASSEPVPGSELSGNTIYF.